This entry is about one TCR beta chain. The antigen is undetermined. The entry originates in a study of cytomegalovirus exposure and HLA in healthy donors. Study-level points and caveats: Owing to their indistinguishability, certain V segments, notably TRBV6-2 and TRBV6-3, were excluded.

Losses at the gene ends were 4 bases for V and 2 bases for J; bases not matched to a gene: 8. Per germline, CDR1 SGHDT and CDR2 YYEEEE. This CDR3 is 16 amino acids long. The PCR employed 60 Vbeta primers together with 13 Jbeta primers. Generated by immunoSEQ multiplex PCR, the TCRdb table keeps only in-frame clones and is missing some. The table includes about 170,000 clones, around 73% detected once. The TCR was taken from a woman aged 18-35 years in good health and CMV-seropositive. V usage is TRBV5-6 and J usage is TRBJ2-7; 11 bases fit TRBD2. Sequencing was performed on PBMCs. The CDR3 DNA sequence: TGTGCCAGCAGCACCTCACTAGCGGGGGACCCCTACGAGCAGTACTTC. Protein: CASSTSLAGDPYEQYF.